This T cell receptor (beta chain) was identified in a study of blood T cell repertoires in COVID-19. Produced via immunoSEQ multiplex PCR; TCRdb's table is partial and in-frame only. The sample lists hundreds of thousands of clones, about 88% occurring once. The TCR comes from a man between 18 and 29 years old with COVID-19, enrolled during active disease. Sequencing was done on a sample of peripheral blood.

This chain's CDR3 is CASSHPPGGQETQYF. DNA for the CDR3: TGTGCCAGCAGCCATCCCCCTGGCGGCCAAGAGACCCAGTACTTC. This chain connects TRBV14 to TRBJ2-5; no clear D. Germline loops: CDR1 SGHDN, CDR2 FVKESK. CDR3 size: 15 residues. The V end was cut by 3 bases, the J end by 1 base, with 12 bases between.